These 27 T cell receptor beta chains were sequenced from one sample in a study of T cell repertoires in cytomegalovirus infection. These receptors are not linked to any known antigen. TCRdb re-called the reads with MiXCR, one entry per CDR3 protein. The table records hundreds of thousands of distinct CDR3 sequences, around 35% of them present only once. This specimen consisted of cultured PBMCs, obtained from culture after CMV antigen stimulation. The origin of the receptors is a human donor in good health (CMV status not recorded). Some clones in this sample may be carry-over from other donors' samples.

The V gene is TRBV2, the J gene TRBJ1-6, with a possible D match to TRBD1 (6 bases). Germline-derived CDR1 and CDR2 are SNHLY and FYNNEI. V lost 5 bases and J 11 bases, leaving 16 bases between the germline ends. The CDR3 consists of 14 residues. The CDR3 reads CASSSGGPGPPLHF. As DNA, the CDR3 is TGTGCCAGCAGTTCGGGGGGGCCCGGGCCACCCCTCCACTTT. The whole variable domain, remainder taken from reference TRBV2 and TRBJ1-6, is EPEVTQTPSHQVTQMGQEVILRCVPISNHLYFYWYRQILGQKVEFLVSFYNNEISEKSEIFDDQFSVERPDGSNFTLKIRSTKLEDSAMYFCASSSGGPGPPLHFGNGTRLTVT.

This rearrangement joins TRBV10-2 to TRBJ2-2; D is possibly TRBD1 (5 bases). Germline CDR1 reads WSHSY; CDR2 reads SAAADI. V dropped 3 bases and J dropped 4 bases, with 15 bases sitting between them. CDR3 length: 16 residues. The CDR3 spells CASSDIQTASTGELFF. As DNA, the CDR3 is TGCGCCAGCAGTGATATACAGACAGCAAGCACCGGGGAGCTGTTTTTT.

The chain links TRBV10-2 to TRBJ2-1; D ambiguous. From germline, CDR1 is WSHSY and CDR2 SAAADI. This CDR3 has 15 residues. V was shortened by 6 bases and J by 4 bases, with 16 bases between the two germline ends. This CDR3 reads CASRVTTLLYNEQFF. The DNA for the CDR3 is TGCGCCAGCAGGGTGACCACCCTTCTTTACAATGAGCAGTTCTTC.

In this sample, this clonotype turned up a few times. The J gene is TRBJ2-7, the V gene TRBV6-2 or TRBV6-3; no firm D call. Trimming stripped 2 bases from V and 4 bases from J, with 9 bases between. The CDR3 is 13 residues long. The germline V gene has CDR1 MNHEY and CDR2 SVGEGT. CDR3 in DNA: TGTGCCAGCAGTTACGACCGCTTTTACGAGCAGTACTTC. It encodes CASSYDRFYEQYF.

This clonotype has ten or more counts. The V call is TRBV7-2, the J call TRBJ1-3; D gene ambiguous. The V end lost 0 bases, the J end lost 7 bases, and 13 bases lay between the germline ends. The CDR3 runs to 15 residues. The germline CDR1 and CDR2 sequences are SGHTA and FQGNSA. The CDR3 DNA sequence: TGTGCCAGCAGCTTAGCCTCCAGCTTCGGGAACACCATATATTTT. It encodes CASSLASSFGNTIYF.

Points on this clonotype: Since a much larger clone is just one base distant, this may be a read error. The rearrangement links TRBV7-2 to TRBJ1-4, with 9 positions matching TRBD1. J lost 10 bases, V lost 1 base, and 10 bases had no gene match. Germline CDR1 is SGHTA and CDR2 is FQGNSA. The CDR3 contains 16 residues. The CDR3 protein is CASSLGGTGSGAKLFF. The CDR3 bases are TGTGCCAGCAGCTTAGGCGGGACAGGGTCGGGTGCAAAACTGTTTTTT. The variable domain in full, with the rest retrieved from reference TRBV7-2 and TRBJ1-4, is GAGVSQSPSNKVTEKGKDVELRCDPISGHTALYWYRQSLGQGLEFLIYFQGNSAPDKSGLPSDRFSAERTGGSVSTLTIQRTQQEDSAVYLCASSLGGTGSGAKLFFGSGTQLSVL.

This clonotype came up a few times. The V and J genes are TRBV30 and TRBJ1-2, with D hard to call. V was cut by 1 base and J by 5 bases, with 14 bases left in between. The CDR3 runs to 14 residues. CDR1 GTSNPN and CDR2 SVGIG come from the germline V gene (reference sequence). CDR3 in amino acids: CAWSAIRTSYGYTF. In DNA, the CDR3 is TGTGCCTGGAGTGCGATTCGGACGTCGTATGGCTACACCTTC. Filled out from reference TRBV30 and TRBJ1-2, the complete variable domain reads SQTIHQWPATLVQPVGSPLSLECTVEGTSNPNLYWYRQAAGRGLQLLFYSVGIGQISSEVPQNLSASRPQDRQFILSSKKLLLSDSGFYLCAWSAIRTSYGYTFGSGTRLTVV.

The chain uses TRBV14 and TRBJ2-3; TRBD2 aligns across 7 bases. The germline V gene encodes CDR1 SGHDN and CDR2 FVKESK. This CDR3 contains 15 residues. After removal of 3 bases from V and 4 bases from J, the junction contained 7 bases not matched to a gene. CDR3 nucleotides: TGTGCCAGCAGCCAGAGGTTTGCGGGGGCAGATACGCAGTATTTT. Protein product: CASSQRFAGADTQYF.

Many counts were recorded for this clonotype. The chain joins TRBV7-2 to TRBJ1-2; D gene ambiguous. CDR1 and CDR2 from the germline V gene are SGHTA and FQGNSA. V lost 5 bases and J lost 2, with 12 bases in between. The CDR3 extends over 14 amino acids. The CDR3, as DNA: TGTGCCAGCAGCCCATCTTCGGGGAACTATGGCTACACCTTC. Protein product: CASSPSSGNYGYTF.

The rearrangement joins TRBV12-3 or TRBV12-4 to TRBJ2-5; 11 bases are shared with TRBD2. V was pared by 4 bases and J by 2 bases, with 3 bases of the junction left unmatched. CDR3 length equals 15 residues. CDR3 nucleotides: TGTGCCAGCAGTTACGGGACTAGCGGTCAAGAGACCCAGTACTTC. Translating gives CASSYGTSGQETQYF.

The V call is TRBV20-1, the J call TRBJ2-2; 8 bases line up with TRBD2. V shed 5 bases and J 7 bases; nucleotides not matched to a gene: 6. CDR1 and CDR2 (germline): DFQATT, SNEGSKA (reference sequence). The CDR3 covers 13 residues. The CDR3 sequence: CSALAGGVGELFF. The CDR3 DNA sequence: TGCAGTGCTTTGGCGGGAGGAGTCGGGGAGCTGTTTTTT.

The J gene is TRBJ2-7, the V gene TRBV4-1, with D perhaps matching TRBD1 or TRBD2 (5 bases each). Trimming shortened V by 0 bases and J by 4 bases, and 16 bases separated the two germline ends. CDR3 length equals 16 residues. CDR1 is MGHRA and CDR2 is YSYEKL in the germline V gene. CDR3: CASSQELWGPPYEQYF. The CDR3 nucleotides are TGCGCCAGCAGCCAAGAATTATGGGGACCACCTTACGAGCAGTACTTC.

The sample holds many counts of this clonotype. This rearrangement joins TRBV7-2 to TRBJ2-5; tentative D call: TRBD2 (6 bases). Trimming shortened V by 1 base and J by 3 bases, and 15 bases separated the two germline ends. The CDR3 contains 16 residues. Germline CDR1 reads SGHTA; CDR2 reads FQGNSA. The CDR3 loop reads CASSLVSRGPKETQYF. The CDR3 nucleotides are TGTGCCAGCAGCTTAGTATCGCGGGGCCCGAAAGAGACCCAGTACTTC.

The CDR3 region has the DNA TGCGCCAGCAGCCAAAGGGCTATCCTGTACCAAGAGACCCAGTACTTC. Amino acids: CASSQRAILYQETQYF. The V gene is TRBV4-1, the J gene TRBJ2-5; D is ambiguous. V was pared by 2 bases and J by 0 bases, with 13 bases between. The CDR3 extends over 16 amino acids. Germline values: CDR1 MGHRA, CDR2 YSYEKL.

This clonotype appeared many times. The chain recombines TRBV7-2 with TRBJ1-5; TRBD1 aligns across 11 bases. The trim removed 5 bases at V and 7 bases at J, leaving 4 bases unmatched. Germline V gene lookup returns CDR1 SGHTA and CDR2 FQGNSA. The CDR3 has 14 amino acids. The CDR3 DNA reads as TGTGCCAGCAGCCCTGGGACAGGGGGGCAGCCCCAGCATTTT. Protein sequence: CASSPGTGGQPQHF.

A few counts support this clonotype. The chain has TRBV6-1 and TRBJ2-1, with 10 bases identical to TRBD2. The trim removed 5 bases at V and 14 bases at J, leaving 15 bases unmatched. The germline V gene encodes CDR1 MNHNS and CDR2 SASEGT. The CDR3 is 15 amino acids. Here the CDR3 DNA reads TGTGCCAGCAGTCCCCGGCTAGCGGGGGCCCCCGCGGAGTTCTTC. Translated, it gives CASSPRLAGAPAEFF.

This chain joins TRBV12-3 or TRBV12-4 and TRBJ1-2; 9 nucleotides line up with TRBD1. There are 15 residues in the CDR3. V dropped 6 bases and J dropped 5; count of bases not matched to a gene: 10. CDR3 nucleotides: TGTGCCAGCAGCCCTCAGGTGACAGGGGGTTATGGCTACACCTTC. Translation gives CASSPQVTGGYGYTF.

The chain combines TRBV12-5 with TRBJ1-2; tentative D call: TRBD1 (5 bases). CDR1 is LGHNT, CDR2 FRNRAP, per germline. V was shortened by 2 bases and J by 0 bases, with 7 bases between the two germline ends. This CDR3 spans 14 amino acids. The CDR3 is CASGLPGTNYGYTF. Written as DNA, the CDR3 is TGTGCTAGTGGTTTGCCAGGGACTAACTATGGCTACACCTTC. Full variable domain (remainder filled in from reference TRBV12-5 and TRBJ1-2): DARVTQTPRHKVTEMGQEVTMRCQPILGHNTVFWYRQTMMQGLELLAYFRNRAPLDDSGMPKDRFSAEMPDATLATLKIQPSEPRDSAVYFCASGLPGTNYGYTFGSGTRLTVV.

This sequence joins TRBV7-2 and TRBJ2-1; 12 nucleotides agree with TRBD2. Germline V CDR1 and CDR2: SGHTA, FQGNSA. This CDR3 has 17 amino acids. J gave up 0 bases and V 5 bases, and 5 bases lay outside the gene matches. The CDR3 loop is CASSRRLAGASYNEQFF. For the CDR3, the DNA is TGTGCCAGCAGCCGCCGACTAGCGGGAGCCTCCTACAATGAGCAGTTCTTC.

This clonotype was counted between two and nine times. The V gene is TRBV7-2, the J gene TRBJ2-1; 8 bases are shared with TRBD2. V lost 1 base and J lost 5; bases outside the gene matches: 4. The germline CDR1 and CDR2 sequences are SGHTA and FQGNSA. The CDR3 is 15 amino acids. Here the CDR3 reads CASSLEPGGHNEQFF. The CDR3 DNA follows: TGTGCCAGCAGCTTAGAACCGGGAGGGCACAATGAGCAGTTCTTC.

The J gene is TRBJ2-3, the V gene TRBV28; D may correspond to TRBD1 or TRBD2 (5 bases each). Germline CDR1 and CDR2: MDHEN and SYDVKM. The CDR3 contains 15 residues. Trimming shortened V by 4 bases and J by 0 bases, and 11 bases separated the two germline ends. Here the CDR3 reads CASSWDLPSTDTQYF. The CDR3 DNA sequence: TGTGCCAGCAGTTGGGACCTACCTAGCACAGATACGCAGTATTTT.

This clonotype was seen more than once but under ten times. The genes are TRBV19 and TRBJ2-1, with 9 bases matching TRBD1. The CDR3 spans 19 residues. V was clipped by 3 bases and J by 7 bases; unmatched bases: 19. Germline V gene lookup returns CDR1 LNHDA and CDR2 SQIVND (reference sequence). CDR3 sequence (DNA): TGTGCCAGTAGTATTTTTGTCAGAGTGGACAGGGGTCGCAAAAATGAGCAGTTCTTC. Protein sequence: CASSIFVRVDRGRKNEQFF.

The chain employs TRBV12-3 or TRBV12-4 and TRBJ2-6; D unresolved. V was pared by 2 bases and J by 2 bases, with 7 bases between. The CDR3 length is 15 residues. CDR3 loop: CASSLSEAGANVLTF. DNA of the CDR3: TGTGCCAGCAGTTTATCTGAGGCTGGGGCCAACGTCCTGACTTTC.

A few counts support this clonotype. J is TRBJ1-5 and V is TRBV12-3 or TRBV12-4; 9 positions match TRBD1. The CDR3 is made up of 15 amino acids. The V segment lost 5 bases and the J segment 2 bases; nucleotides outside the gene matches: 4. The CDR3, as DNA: TGTGCCAGCAGTGTACAGGGGGCGGGCAATCAGCCCCAGCATTTT. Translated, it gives CASSVQGAGNQPQHF.

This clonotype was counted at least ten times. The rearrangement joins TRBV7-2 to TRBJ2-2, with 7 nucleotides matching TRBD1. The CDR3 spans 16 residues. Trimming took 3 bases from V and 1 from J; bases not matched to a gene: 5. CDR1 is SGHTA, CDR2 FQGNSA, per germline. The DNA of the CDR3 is TGTGCCAGCAGCTTGGACAGGAATATGAACACCGGGGAGCTGTTTTTT. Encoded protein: CASSLDRNMNTGELFF.

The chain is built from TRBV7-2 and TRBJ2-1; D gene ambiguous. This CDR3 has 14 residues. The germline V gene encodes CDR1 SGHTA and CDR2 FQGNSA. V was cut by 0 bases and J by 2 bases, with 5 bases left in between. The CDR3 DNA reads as TGTGCCAGCAGCTTAGCTGTAGCCTACAATGAGCAGTTCTTC. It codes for CASSLAVAYNEQFF.

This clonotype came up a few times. The CDR3 nucleotides read TGTGCCAGCAGTGGGGGATGGGGATACACAGATACGCAGTATTTT. This translates into CASSGGWGYTDTQYF. V usage is TRBV6-1 and J usage is TRBJ2-3; D gene unclear. CDR3 length equals 15 residues. The germline gives CDR1 MNHNS, CDR2 SASEGT. Trimming took off 4 bases at V and 2 bases at J, with 13 bases between the two ends.